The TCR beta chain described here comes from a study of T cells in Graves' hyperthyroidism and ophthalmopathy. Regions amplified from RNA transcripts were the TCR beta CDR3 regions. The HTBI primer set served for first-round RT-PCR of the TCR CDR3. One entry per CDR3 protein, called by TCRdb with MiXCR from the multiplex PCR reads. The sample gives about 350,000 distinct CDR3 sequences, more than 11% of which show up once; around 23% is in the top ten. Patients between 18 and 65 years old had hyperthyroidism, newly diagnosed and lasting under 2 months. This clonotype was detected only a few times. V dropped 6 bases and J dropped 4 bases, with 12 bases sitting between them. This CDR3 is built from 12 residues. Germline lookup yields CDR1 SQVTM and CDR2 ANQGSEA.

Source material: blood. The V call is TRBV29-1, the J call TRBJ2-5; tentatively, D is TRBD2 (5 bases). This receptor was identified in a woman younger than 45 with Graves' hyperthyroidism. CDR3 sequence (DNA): TGCAGCGTAATTGTAGGAGGAGAGACCCAGTACTTC. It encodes CSVIVGGETQYF.